This T cell receptor (beta chain) came from a study of regulatory T cells in long-lasting Graves disease (dated by TCRdb to the early 2020s). A note on the overall study: In the newly diagnosed Graves' disease group, patients had been taking antithyroid drugs for less than 3 months. Peripheral blood TCR sequencing and RNA sequencing compared persistent Graves' disease patients with newly diagnosed Graves' disease patients. TCR sequencing covered some 13 persistent and approximately 20 newly diagnosed Graves' disease patients, 33 samples in total. The study was conducted in China and was registered as a clinical trial. Study-wide conclusions, independent of this receptor: A larger number of public clonotypes was shared among persistent patients (over 2,500) than among newly diagnosed patients (around 890). Because the primary lesion, thyroid tissue, could not be accessed, the study looked at peripheral blood alone. Persistent disease showed preferential use of TRBV28, TRBJ1-2 and TRBJ2-5, whereas newly diagnosed disease favored TRBV20-1 and TRBJ2-1. Only the TCR beta chain was sequenced and analyzed. Persistent Graves' disease patients showed lower TCR Shannon entropy and fewer highly expanded clones than newly diagnosed patients, suggesting clonal expansion. The small sample size was acknowledged by the authors as a limitation that may reduce accuracy.

Libraries were constructed by multiplex PCR. TCRdb records Illumina HiSeq 4000 as the sequencer. iRepertoire HTBI primers and Arm-PCR amplification of CDR3 regions were used to construct TCR beta libraries. PCR products were gel purified before sequencing. The authors' analysis ran thus. A total of roughly 58 TRBV and 14 TRBJ segments were identified across samples and were used for gene usage analysis of CDR3 amino acid clonotypes. Filtered high-quality paired reads were merged into contigs using COPE and FqMerger. BLAST was used to align contigs to IMGT TRBV, TRBD and TRBJ reference genes, and CDR3 was defined according to IMGT. Clonotypes above 0.1% frequency were classified as highly expanded clones. Shannon entropy served as the measure of repertoire diversity, while the Gini coefficient captured V-J evenness. A clonotype found in more than one individual was treated as public. Clones were called with MiXCR by TCRdb after fastp trimmed the public reads at Q25, and only in-frame beta chains were retained. Identical CDR3 proteins give one entry, which carries the most common genes and DNA. The V and J calls and clone size come from TCRdb's table, not from the authors' own analysis. The sample records 680,000 or so distinct CDR3 sequences, 15% to 20% of which are singletons. Approximately 20% of the sample lies in the top ten.

On this clonotype itself: Its antigen has not been determined. Per-nucleotide qualities are absent, and no much larger clonotype sits a single base away.

The time point label, as the study defines it: newly diagnosed GD, antithyroid drugs for less than 3 months. For both TCR sequencing and RNA sequencing, RNA was extracted from PBMCs in TRIzol. Graves' disease was diagnosed according to American Thyroid Association guidelines. The patients came from an endocrinology department in Xi'an, China. Each patient gave roughly 8.4 milliliters of peripheral blood, collected in an EDTA anticoagulant tube. PBMCs were isolated by Ficoll Paque Plus density gradient separation without further T cell sorting. An Agilent 2100 Bioanalyzer and agarose gel were used to check RNA quality, while a NanoDrop 2000 measured RNA concentration. V loses 2 bases of germline sequence and J loses 6 bases, and the interval between the two ends is 18 bases. CDR1 and CDR2 were assigned from the germline V gene (reference sequence) as SGHNT and YYREEE. From cysteine to phenylalanine, the CDR3 is 15 amino acids long. Only the CDR3 portion is preserved as DNA: 45 bases, with reading frame beginning at the first base.

In addition, the sample was reused for a study of T cells in Graves' hyperthyroidism and ophthalmopathy. According to the second study: Stable Graves' hyperthyroidism was defined as the absence of progression to ophthalmopathy over 18 months of follow-up. Hyperthyroidism patients were newly diagnosed, with disease duration under 2 months, and aged 18 to 65 years. Patients with uncontrolled infections, other autoimmune diseases, pregnancy or lactation were excluded. Diagnoses were based on clinical symptoms, serum thyroxine and TRAb, thyroid ultrasound and orbital computed tomography. The first round of RT-PCR for the TCR CDR3 was performed with the HTBI primer set and the Qiagen OneStep RT-PCR kit. Most expanded thyroid clonotypes (frequency above 0.001) were also found in blood, which suggests that blood repertoires may mirror thyroid immune responses. A 13 V-J signature model separated ophthalmopathy from stable hyperthyroidism, with around 90% sensitivity and roughly 82% specificity in cross-validation and 80%/75% in testing. In validation, the model predicted progression to ophthalmopathy a median of about 6.8 months before onset, with roughly 68% sensitivity and roughly 73% specificity. To identify TCR V-J signatures that set the groups apart, the researchers used a discovery cohort of about a hundred patients, made up of 40 to 45 with Graves' ophthalmopathy and some 56 with stable Graves' hyperthyroidism. Prospective prediction of ophthalmopathy was tested in an independent validation cohort consisting of 18 to 20 hyperthyroidism patients and around 17 patients who later progressed to ophthalmopathy. For training and testing, the 100 or so patients in the discovery cohort were randomly divided in a 7:3 ratio. Thyroid tissue and blood T-cell repertoires from six Graves' hyperthyroidism patients were also compared in the study. Following sampling, methimazole starting at 30 mg daily was given to hyperthyroidism patients, and high-dose intravenous methylprednisolone was given to ophthalmopathy patients. A second multiplex PCR round built the libraries, followed by size selection and purification. Paired-end sequencing of the libraries was performed with 100 bp reads on an Illumina HiSeq2000. SOAPnuke was used to process the raw data, throwing out any read that contained adapters or uncalled bases, had a mean Phred below 15, or lacked an exact constant-primer or identifier match. High-quality paired reads were merged using COPE v1.2.5, and each unique nucleotide sequence was defined as a clonotype. MiTCR v1.1 was used to align clonotypes to the IMGT TRBV, TRBD and TRBJ reference segments. Only V-J combinations with frequency above 0.0001, covering 98% to 99.2% of repertoires, were analysed. The TCS score was defined as F50 (clonal expansion) divided by E x V (chaos), with BLOSUM62-based TCRdist calculated between CDR3 peptides within each V-J. Welch's t-statistics and random forest reduced 500 to 550 V-J features to 10 to 15, which were used in a naive Bayes classifier (R e1071). No statistical method was used to set the sample size in advance, and investigators knew the group allocation. According to the paper, TCR Vbeta CDR3 sequencing was carried out on over 130 peripheral blood samples, which came from fewer than 50 ophthalmopathy, about 75 hyperthyroidism and approximately 17 progressor patients.

Sequenced here: peripheral blood mononuclear cells (PBMCs), sampled at new diagnosis, from a patient treated with antithyroid drugs. The chain was built from TRBV5-4 and TRBJ2-7; matching of 6 bases hints at TRBD2 as the D gene. The clonotype originates from a woman younger than 45 with Graves disease. Donor details come from another sample of the same person, matched by shared clones. The nucleotide sequence reads as follows: TGTGCCAGCAGCTTACGGTTCGGGAGCGTTAGCGAGCAGTACTTC. This is translated as CASSLRFGSVSEQYF.